The 30 T cell receptor beta chains below come from one sample, sequenced in a study of human T cells and chemical hapten exposure. The time point was: pre-sensitization, week 0. This sample's treatment: therapeutic diphenylcyclopropenone sensitization with weekly scalp DPC. Each CDR3 protein gets one entry after TCRdb re-called the RACE reads with MiXCR. Counted here are 85,000 to 90,000 distinct CDR3 sequences, 9.6% occurring once; the ten biggest clones make up 3% to 4.5%. The material sequenced was whole blood, taken in connection with sensitization to the hapten diphenylcyclopropenone (DPC). Receptor source: a woman aged 40 to 50 with alopecia areata. Some clones in this sample may be carry-over from other donors' samples.

This clonotype was recorded many times. The chain links TRBV18 to TRBJ2-3, with TRBD2 matching over 12 bases. CDR1 KGHSH and CDR2 LQKENI come from the germline V gene. This CDR3 comprises 15 residues. Trimming cost V 5 bases and J 6 bases; bases outside gene matches: 6. This CDR3 reads CASSRTSGGYDTQYF. The CDR3, as DNA: TGTGCCAGCTCAAGAACTAGCGGGGGGTACGATACGCAGTATTTT.

Ten or more counts support this clonotype. This chain connects TRBV4-3 to TRBJ1-2, with D tentatively TRBD1 (6 bases). Germline V gives CDR1 LGHNA, CDR2 YSLEER. The length of the CDR3 is 13 residues. V shed 0 bases and J shed 7 bases, with 9 bases lying between them. CDR3 nucleotides: TGCGCCAGCAGCCAAGATTCGGGGGCTGGCTACACCTTC. Protein: CASSQDSGAGYTF.

This clonotype was recorded at least ten times. The CDR3 is CASSKTTRGQPQHF. The CDR3 coding sequence is TGTGCCAGCAGCAAAACGACCAGGGGTCAGCCCCAGCATTTT. The chain links TRBV2 to TRBJ1-5, with D possibly TRBD1 on 6 matching bases. V lost 6 bases and J lost 6, with 15 bases in between. This CDR3 has 14 amino acids. CDR1 SNHLY and CDR2 FYNNEI come from the germline V gene.

This clonotype was observed a few times. This chain uses TRBV7-2 with TRBJ1-2; no clear D gene. Germline values: CDR1 SGHTA, CDR2 FQGNSA. The CDR3 sequence is 16 residues long. V lost 2 bases and J 2 bases, leaving 15 bases between the germline ends. In DNA, the CDR3 is TGTGCCAGCAGCTTAAGCTTGTTGTTACAGAACTATGGCTACACCTTC. Encoded protein: CASSLSLLLQNYGYTF.

This clonotype was counted a few times. The chain links TRBV11-1 to TRBJ2-7; maybe TRBD2 (6 bases). The CDR3 covers 14 residues. Germline-derived CDR1 and CDR2 are SGHAT and FQDESV (reference sequence). The germline V and J ends were trimmed by 5 bases and 1 base, with 12 bases remaining between them. The DNA of the CDR3 is TGTGCCAGCAGCAACCACGGGAGATCCTACGAGCAGTACTTC. This codes for CASSNHGRSYEQYF.

This clonotype was recorded many times. The gene calls are TRBV21-1 and TRBJ2-4; TRBD2, the table's D call, lacks a check against the DNA. TRBV21-1 is annotated as a pseudogene. The CDR3 sequence is 18 residues long. CDR3 DNA sequence: TGTGCCAGCAGCCACGGGATTACTAGCGGGGGGACCAAAAACATTCAGTACTTC. Amino acid sequence: CASSHGITSGGTKNIQYF.

This clonotype was recorded many times. This rearrangement joins TRBV6-5 to TRBJ1-5; no clear D gene. The CDR3 runs to 15 residues. Germline V gene lookup returns CDR1 MNHEY and CDR2 SVGAGI. V was pared by 3 bases and J by 3 bases, with 12 bases between. The CDR3 nucleotides read TGTGCCAGCAGTTATAGCGGCGGTGACAATCAGCCCCAGCATTTT. The encoded protein is CASSYSGGDNQPQHF.

The rearrangement links TRBV6-2 or TRBV6-3 to TRBJ2-7; D perhaps matches TRBD2 (6 bases). This CDR3 region has 15 residues. Germline V CDR1 and CDR2: MNHEY, SVGEGT. Between the trimmed V and J ends, which lost 3 bases and 3 bases, there was a span of 15 bases. The CDR3: CASSYRPGEGYEQYF. In nucleotides, the CDR3 is TGTGCCAGCAGTTATCGACCGGGAGAGGGCTACGAGCAGTACTTC.

This chain connects TRBV2 to TRBJ2-2, with 10 nucleotides matching TRBD2. The CDR3 is 20 residues long. Trimming took 0 bases from V and 2 from J; bases not matched to a gene: 12. CDR1 is SNHLY, CDR2 FYNNEI, per germline. The chain's CDR3 is CASSEAGLLAGAFNTGELFF. Here the CDR3 DNA reads TGTGCCAGCAGTGAAGCGGGGCTGCTAGCGGGGGCGTTTAACACCGGGGAGCTGTTTTTT.

This clonotype was counted only a few times. This chain joins TRBV6-5 and TRBJ1-6, with D tentatively TRBD1 (5 bases). The germline V gene encodes CDR1 MNHEY and CDR2 SVGAGI. V lost 6 bases and J 8 bases, leaving 14 bases between the germline ends. The CDR3 covers 14 residues. CDR3: CASRDRTPDSPLHF. CDR3 DNA sequence: TGTGCCAGCAGGGATCGGACACCAGATTCACCCCTCCACTTT.

In this sample, this clonotype turned up many times. The V call is TRBV7-2, the J call TRBJ1-4; TRBD1 might be the D (6 bases). Germline values: CDR1 SGHTA, CDR2 FQGNSA. The V end was cut by 1 base, the J end by 2 bases, with 17 bases between. The CDR3 has 18 amino acids. The CDR3 DNA follows: TGTGCCAGCAGCTTAGTTGTGAGGTTAGGGGGGACTAATGAAAAACTGTTTTTT. Its translation is CASSLVVRLGGTNEKLFF.

The sample holds many counts of this clonotype. The J gene is TRBJ2-3, the V gene TRBV11-2, with 8 bases that match TRBD2. This CDR3 is built from 16 residues. Germline V gene sequence: CDR1 SGHAT, CDR2 FQNNGV. V lost 1 base to trimming and J lost 3 bases; unmatched junction nucleotides: 6. In DNA, the CDR3 is TGTGCCAGCAGCTTAGGGGTGCGGGGGGCAACAGATACGCAGTATTTT. This encodes CASSLGVRGATDTQYF.

To note about this clonotype: One end of the junction fails to match germline, which may point to a read error. The chain couples TRBV10-3 to TRBJ2-2; TRBD1 agrees at 7 bases. This CDR3 is 14 amino acids long. Germline lookup yields CDR1 ENHRY and CDR2 SYGVKD. CDR3 residues: CAISESRGPGELFF. In DNA form, the CDR3 reads TGTGCCATCAGCGAGTCGAGGGGGCCCGGGGAGCTGTTTTTT.

Worth noting for this clonotype: One end of the junction is discordant with germline, which a read error may explain. The rearrangement links TRBV28 to TRBJ1-6, with D tentatively TRBD1 (5 bases). This CDR3 is built from 15 residues. Germline V gene sequence: CDR1 MDHEN, CDR2 SYDVKM. CDR3 bases: TGTGCCAACAGTACACCGGGACCGAATAATTCACCCCTCCACTTT. It is translated as CANSTPGPNNSPLHF.

This rearrangement joins TRBV18 to TRBJ1-5; D ambiguous. This CDR3 has 12 residues. Per germline, CDR1 KGHSH and CDR2 LQKENI. Trimming pared 6 bases from V and 4 bases from J, leaving 7 bases between. The chain's CDR3 is CASSQENQPQHF. CDR3 nucleotide sequence: TGTGCCAGCTCCCAAGAAAATCAGCCCCAGCATTTT.

The rearrangement joins TRBV18 to TRBJ2-5; D unresolved. This CDR3 comprises 14 residues. Germline-derived CDR1 and CDR2 are KGHSH and LQKENI. V lost 4 bases, J lost 1 base, and 10 bases lay in between. This chain's CDR3 is CASSLQDGQETQYF. CDR3 sequence (DNA): TGTGCCAGCTCACTCCAGGACGGCCAAGAGACCCAGTACTTC.

The table lists this clonotype with many counts. The CDR3 reads CASSLFRGQGEKLFF. In nucleotides, the CDR3 is TGTGCCAGCAGCTTATTCCGGGGACAGGGGGAAAAACTGTTTTTT. V is TRBV7-9 and J is TRBJ1-4; 10 bases agree with TRBD1. The ends lost 2 bases at V and 8 bases at J; junction bases unmatched: 5. Germline V gene lookup returns CDR1 SEHNR and CDR2 FQNEAQ (reference sequence). This CDR3 comprises 15 residues. The whole variable domain, filled in from reference TRBV7-9 and TRBJ1-4, reads DTGVSQNPRHKITKRGQNVTFRCDPISEHNRLYWYRQTLGQGPEFLTYFQNEAQLEKSRLLSDRFSAERPKGSFSTLEIQRTEQGDSAMYLCASSLFRGQGEKLFFGSGTQLSVL.

This clonotype has more than one count but fewer than ten. The rearrangement uses TRBV28 and TRBJ2-7; 8 bases line up with TRBD2. After removal of 7 bases from V and 3 bases from J, the junction contained 8 bases not matched to a gene. CDR3 size: 14 residues. CDR1 is MDHEN, CDR2 SYDVKM, per germline. The CDR3: CASMRPGGVYEQYF. DNA for the CDR3: TGTGCCAGCATGAGACCGGGGGGGGTCTACGAGCAGTACTTC.

This clonotype was detected ten times or more. This chain connects TRBV2 to TRBJ2-3; no clear D. The CDR3 loop spans 11 amino acids. The V gene lost 7 bases and the J gene lost 6 bases, with 8 bases spanning the gap. Per germline, CDR1 SNHLY and CDR2 FYNNEI. In DNA form, the CDR3 reads TGTGCCAGCAACGTGCGGGATACGCAGTATTTT. Its protein product is CASNVRDTQYF.

Only a few counts were recorded for this clonotype. The rearrangement uses TRBV5-1 and TRBJ2-3, with TRBD1 as a possible D gene (6 bases). This CDR3 spans 14 amino acids. Germline V CDR1 and CDR2: SGHRS, YFSETQ. V was shortened by 1 base and J by 3 bases, with 9 bases between the two germline ends. CDR3 nucleotides: TGCGCCAGCAGCTTGACAGGGTTAACAGATACGCAGTATTTT. This codes for CASSLTGLTDTQYF.

This rearrangement joins TRBV7-2 to TRBJ2-1; D remains ambiguous. V gave up 1 base and J gave up 8 bases, with 12 bases separating them. Germline CDR1 SGHTA, CDR2 FQGNSA. The CDR3 has 14 residues. The CDR3 region is CASSLGPQSHEQFF. CDR3 DNA: TGTGCCAGCAGCTTAGGACCCCAATCCCATGAGCAGTTCTTC.

This clonotype has at least ten counts. The chain combines TRBV7-2 with TRBJ1-6; 10 bases match TRBD1. V was clipped by 1 base and J by 8 bases; unmatched bases: 2. CDR1 and CDR2 from the germline V gene are SGHTA and FQGNSA. The CDR3 totals 15 residues. The CDR3 nucleotides read TGTGCCAGCAGCTTAGAGGGACAGGGGCATTCACCCCTCCACTTT. This sequence encodes CASSLEGQGHSPLHF.

This chain uses TRBV7-9 with TRBJ1-2; D remains ambiguous. The CDR3 runs 12 residues. Per germline, CDR1 SEHNR and CDR2 FQNEAQ (reference sequence). With 4 bases removed from V and 8 bases from J, the gap between germline ends came to 11 bases. The CDR3: CASSSWEGGYTF. CDR3 nucleotides: TGTGCCAGCAGCTCATGGGAGGGCGGCTACACCTTC.

The chain has TRBV28 and TRBJ2-5, with 15 bases identical to TRBD2. CDR1 and CDR2 (germline): MDHEN, SYDVKM. The CDR3 covers 16 residues. V shed 5 bases, J shed 4 bases, and the junction held 5 bases outside the gene matches. The CDR3 DNA sequence: TGTGCCAGCAGTGGACTAGCGGGGGGGCCGGGAGAGACCCAGTACTTC. Translating gives CASSGLAGGPGETQYF.

The table lists this clonotype with many counts. The chain couples TRBV5-1 to TRBJ2-3; TRBD2 aligns across 9 bases. The CDR3 spans 15 residues. Germline CDR1 and CDR2: SGHRS and YFSETQ. Unmatched junction bases numbered 5, after V lost 3 bases and J lost 3 bases. The CDR3 sequence: CASSSPAGGTDTQYF. The DNA for the CDR3 is TGCGCCAGCAGCTCCCCAGCGGGGGGAACAGATACGCAGTATTTT.

The J gene is TRBJ2-5, the V gene TRBV9; D perhaps matches TRBD1 (5 bases). The CDR3 is 14 residues long. V lost 0 bases and J lost 0, with 6 bases in between. In germline, CDR1 is SGDLS, CDR2 YYNGEE. CDR3 amino acids: CASSVAGNQETQYF. DNA of the CDR3: TGTGCCAGCAGCGTAGCAGGGAACCAAGAGACCCAGTACTTC.

V gene TRBV4-3 combines with J gene TRBJ2-1, with D tentatively TRBD1 (6 bases). The CDR3 runs 15 residues. Germline V CDR1 and CDR2: LGHNA, YSLEER. Trimming removed 1 base from V and 7 bases from J, with 14 bases in between. This CDR3 is CASSQGTTGSNEQFF. CDR3 nucleotides: TGCGCCAGCAGCCAAGGGACCACAGGGTCGAATGAGCAGTTCTTC.

DNA of the CDR3: TGTGCCAGCAGTGTGACAGGGGGGCAGCCCCAGCATTTT. This codes for CASSVTGGQPQHF. The chain links TRBV12-3 or TRBV12-4 to TRBJ1-5, with 9 bases matching TRBD1. Trimming took 5 bases from V and 7 from J; bases not matched to a gene: 3. The CDR3 covers 13 residues.

This clonotype was observed a handful of times. This chain uses TRBV11-1 with TRBJ2-2, with D possibly being TRBD1 (5 bases). The germline CDR1 and CDR2 sequences are SGHAT and FQDESV (reference sequence). The CDR3 covers 15 residues. V lost 4 bases and J 0 bases, leaving 9 bases between the germline ends. CDR3 protein: CASSSTVPNTGELFF. As DNA, the CDR3 is TGTGCCAGCAGCTCGACAGTTCCGAACACCGGGGAGCTGTTTTTT.

This clonotype showed up many times. The chain combines TRBV20-1 with TRBJ1-1; no definite D call. V was shortened by 0 bases and J by 2 bases, with 10 bases between the two germline ends. CDR3 size: 14 residues. Germline values: CDR1 DFQATT, CDR2 SNEGSKA (reference sequence). The CDR3 DNA sequence: TGCAGTGCTAGAGATAATAAGGGTAACACTGAAGCTTTCTTT. It specifies CSARDNKGNTEAFF.